The next 20 T cell receptor beta chains were all read from a single sample in a study of identical twins. MiXCR, run by TCRdb on the 5' RACE reads, gives a single entry per CDR3 protein. This sample has approximately 260,000 distinct CDR3 sequences; over 12% occur once, and the top ten carry under 9.5%. The sample consisted of memory (CD45RO+) T cells sorted from blood. Source of these receptors: a woman aged 18-30 years in good health.

This clonotype appeared a few times. The gene calls are TRBV5-1 and TRBJ2-5; D is unclear. Trimming took off 0 bases at V and 5 bases at J, with 14 bases between the two ends. From germline, CDR1 is SGHRS and CDR2 YFSETQ. CDR3 size: 15 residues. The CDR3 bases are TGCGCCAGCAGCTTGGCCCGGTTCCTCCGGGAGACCCAGTACTTC. This encodes CASSLARFLRETQYF.

This clonotype turned up a few times. This chain links TRBV7-2 with TRBJ2-1; tentatively, D is TRBD1 or TRBD2 (5 bases each). This CDR3 is 15 amino acids long. With 3 bases removed from V and 6 bases from J, the gap between germline ends came to 15 bases. CDR1 and CDR2 (germline): SGHTA, FQGNSA. The CDR3 bases are TGTGCCAGCAGCTTCTGGGGGAGAGGAGGCAATGAGCAGTTCTTC. Translated, it gives CASSFWGRGGNEQFF.

V gene TRBV4-3 combines with J gene TRBJ1-2; D uncertain. The CDR3 sequence is 16 residues long. CDR1 and CDR2 from the germline V gene are LGHNA and YSLEER. V dropped 4 bases and J dropped 8 bases, with 23 bases sitting between them. The CDR3 DNA sequence: TGCGCCAGCAGCCCTCCCGCCGGGCTTCTGAATGGGGGCTACACCTTC. Residues: CASSPPAGLLNGGYTF.

This clonotype showed up many times. The rearrangement joins TRBV12-3 or TRBV12-4 to TRBJ2-1, with 7 bases that match TRBD2. J was trimmed by 0 bases and V by 6 bases; bases with no gene match: 2. The CDR3 sequence is 14 residues long. CDR3 loop: CASSLAVSYNEQFF. Written as DNA, the CDR3 is TGTGCCAGCAGCCTAGCGGTCTCCTACAATGAGCAGTTCTTC.

The J gene is TRBJ2-5, the V gene TRBV6-1, with 7 bases that match TRBD1. The germline V gene encodes CDR1 MNHNS and CDR2 SASEGT. This CDR3 is 14 amino acids long. V shed 2 bases and J 6 bases; nucleotides not matched to a gene: 6. The CDR3 DNA sequence: TGTGCCAGCAGTGAACACAGGGGATTGAAGACCCAGTACTTC. Translation gives CASSEHRGLKTQYF.

In its sample, this clonotype was seen a few times. This chain joins TRBV4-1 and TRBJ2-1, with 14 nucleotides matching TRBD2. Trimming at V came to 2 bases and at J to 2 bases, leaving 8 bases not matched to a gene. The CDR3 loop spans 19 amino acids. Germline values: CDR1 MGHRA, CDR2 YSYEKL. The CDR3 region is CASSQFGLAGGSAYNEQFF. For the CDR3, the DNA is TGCGCCAGCAGCCAATTTGGACTAGCGGGGGGTAGCGCCTACAATGAGCAGTTCTTC.

As DNA, the CDR3 is TGTGCCTGGAAGGAGGCCAGCACTGAAGCTTTCTTT. Protein: CAWKEASTEAFF. The chain has TRBV30 and TRBJ1-1; D unresolved. Germline loops: CDR1 GTSNPN, CDR2 SVGIG (reference sequence). V shed 4 bases and J shed 4 bases, with 10 bases lying between them. The CDR3 is 12 residues long.

CDR3 coding DNA: TGTGCCAGCACGTTCAAGGCTAGCGGAGACAATGAGCAGTTCTTC. This codes for CASTFKASGDNEQFF. The V call is TRBV5-4, the J call TRBJ2-1, with 7 bases fitting TRBD2. Germline trimming cut 6 bases from V and 5 bases from J; bases unmatched to any gene: 11. CDR3 length: 15 residues. The V gene's germline CDR1 is SGHNT and CDR2 YYREEE (reference sequence).

The chain couples TRBV7-9 to TRBJ1-1, with D maybe TRBD1 (5 bases). Trimming removed 2 bases at V and 4 bases at J, with 11 bases between. The germline V gene encodes CDR1 SEHNR and CDR2 FQNEAQ (reference sequence). The CDR3 is made up of 14 amino acids. The CDR3 protein is CASSLRGGATEAFF. In nucleotides, the CDR3 is TGTGCCAGCAGCTTAAGGGGTGGGGCCACTGAAGCTTTCTTT.

In this sample, this clonotype turned up a few times. V is TRBV3-1 and J is TRBJ1-4, with a possible D match to TRBD1 (5 bases). The CDR3 totals 15 residues. From germline, CDR1 is LGHDT and CDR2 YNNKEL (reference sequence). V lost 5 bases, J lost 4 bases, and 14 bases lay in between. The CDR3 sequence: CASSTWDLYNEKLFF. For the CDR3, the DNA is TGTGCCAGCAGCACTTGGGACTTATATAATGAAAAACTGTTTTTT.

The rearrangement uses TRBV20-1 and TRBJ2-4; 8 bases line up with TRBD1. V lost 3 bases and J lost 0; bases outside the gene matches: 7. Germline-derived CDR1 and CDR2 are DFQATT and SNEGSKA (reference sequence). The CDR3 sequence is 16 residues long. In DNA form, the CDR3 reads TGCAGTGCTAGGCCCAACAGGGGGTTAGCCAAAAACATTCAGTACTTC. It is translated as CSARPNRGLAKNIQYF.

This clonotype came up once. The chain carries TRBV20-1 and TRBJ2-4; 9 positions agree with TRBD1. This CDR3 comprises 14 residues. The junction had 6 bases not matched to a gene; V was cut back by 3 bases and J by 6 bases. The germline V gene encodes CDR1 DFQATT and CDR2 SNEGSKA (reference sequence). CDR3 DNA sequence: TGCAGTGCTAGTTGGGGACAGGGAGGAAACATTCAGTACTTC. It translates to CSASWGQGGNIQYF.

This chain links TRBV7-2 with TRBJ2-5; the match to TRBD2 covers 9 bases. The germline gives CDR1 SGHTA, CDR2 FQGNSA. This CDR3 region has 15 residues. Germline trimming cut 5 bases from V and 5 bases from J; bases unmatched to any gene: 9. The CDR3 DNA reads TGTGCCAGCAGCCGGACTAGCGAGAGTTGGGAGACCCAGTACTTC. Amino acids: CASSRTSESWETQYF. The full variable domain, with the rest looked up from reference TRBV7-2 and TRBJ2-5, is GAGVSQSPSNKVTEKGKDVELRCDPISGHTALYWYRQSLGQGLEFLIYFQGNSAPDKSGLPSDRFSAERTGGSVSTLTIQRTQQEDSAVYLCASSRTSESWETQYFGPGTRLLVL.

V and J are TRBV12-3 or TRBV12-4 and TRBJ2-3; a weak D match, TRBD1 (6 bases). V lost 0 bases and J lost 4, with 17 bases in between. The CDR3 is made up of 17 amino acids. The CDR3 region is CASSLAVLRGSPDTQYF. In DNA, the CDR3 is TGTGCCAGCAGTTTAGCTGTCCTTAGGGGGAGCCCAGATACGCAGTATTTT.

Worth noting for this clonotype: At one end the junction does not follow the germline gene, possibly because of a read error. The J gene is TRBJ1-1, the V gene TRBV5-1, with 7 bases matching TRBD1. The length of the CDR3 is 14 residues. From germline, CDR1 is SGHRS and CDR2 YFSETQ. The CDR3 nucleotides are TGCGCCACCAGCCAGGGGGAAACTAACACTGAAGCTTTCTTT. It translates to CATSQGETNTEAFF.

This clonotype has at least ten counts. The rearrangement uses TRBV4-3 and TRBJ2-3; possibly TRBD2 for D (6 bases). The CDR3 totals 16 residues. Looked up from germline, CDR1 is LGHNA and CDR2 is YSLEER. V gave up 1 base and J gave up 0 bases, with 11 bases separating them. CDR3 bases: TGCGCCAGCAGCCAAGTTGGGCGGGGTAGCACAGATACGCAGTATTTT. Its translation is CASSQVGRGSTDTQYF.

This clonotype was seen ten or more times. The genes are TRBV12-3 or TRBV12-4 and TRBJ1-2, with 10 bases that match TRBD1. The ends lost 3 bases at V and 1 base at J; junction bases unmatched: 8. The CDR3 runs 17 residues. The CDR3 reads CASSFGDRGHYNYGYTF. In DNA form, the CDR3 reads TGTGCCAGCAGTTTCGGGGACAGGGGCCACTATAACTATGGCTACACCTTC.

This clonotype was seen more than once but under ten times. The gene calls are TRBV29-1 and TRBJ1-1, with a tentative D call TRBD1 (6 bases). The V gene lost 0 bases and the J gene lost 12 bases, with 11 bases spanning the gap. This CDR3 contains 11 residues. From germline, CDR1 is SQVTM and CDR2 ANQGSEA. The CDR3 nucleotides read TGCAGCGTTGAAGATGGGCAGGGGTCTTTCTTT. It specifies CSVEDGQGSFF.

This clonotype has more than one count but fewer than ten. The rearrangement joins TRBV12-3 or TRBV12-4 to TRBJ1-1; 9 bases are shared with TRBD1. The CDR3 is made up of 12 amino acids. Trimming at V came to 5 bases and at J to 11 bases, leaving 6 bases not matched to a gene. The CDR3 coding sequence is TGTGCCAGCAGTCCCGGGACAGGGTCGGCTTTCTTT. Its translation is CASSPGTGSAFF.

This rearrangement joins TRBV12-5 to TRBJ2-3; the D is unclear. CDR3 size: 13 residues. Trimming pared 10 bases from V and 2 bases from J, leaving 13 bases between. Per the germline V gene, CDR1 is LGHNT and CDR2 is FRNRAP. In DNA form, the CDR3 reads TGTGCTAACTCCGGACCTGACACAGATACGCAGTATTTT. Protein product: CANSGPDTDTQYF.